The text below deals with one TCR beta chain. The data belong to a study of cytomegalovirus exposure and HLA in healthy donors. Study-wide context: Earlier, 150 million to 200 million T cells were analyzed, and some 120 million unique TCR beta sequences were found among them.

The PCR made use of 60 Vbeta and 13 Jbeta primers. Libraries were prepared by immunoSEQ multiplex PCR; TCRdb keeps only in-frame clonotypes and omits some of them. The profile shows about 200,000 clones, 82% of them singletons. The specimen sequenced was PBMCs. The origin of this receptor is a woman between 45 and 60 years old in good health and CMV-seropositive.

In nucleotides, the CDR3 is TGTGCCAGCAGGTTAGGACTAGCGGTCTTCTACGGGCAGTACTTC. Encoded protein: CASRLGLAVFYGQYF. This sequence joins TRBV25-1 and TRBJ2-5, with TRBD2 matching 10 bases. V lost 6 bases and J lost 11; bases outside the gene matches: 15. The germline V gene has CDR1 MGHDK and CDR2 SYGVNS. The CDR3 length is 15 residues.